The 3 T cell receptor beta chains below were found in one sample sequenced in a study of T cells after yellow fever vaccination. TCRdb analysed the 5' RACE reads with MiXCR anew, one entry per CDR3 protein. In the table there are 150,000 to 200,000 distinct CDR3 sequences, about 6% of which are singletons. Material: CD4+ T cells sorted from PBMCs, obtained on the day of the first yellow fever vaccination. These receptors were collected from a man aged 18 to 30 who received the YFV17D yellow fever vaccine.

This clonotype has ten or more counts. The V gene is TRBV4-1, the J gene TRBJ2-1; 8 nucleotides match TRBD1. The CDR3 has 16 residues. J gave up 3 bases and V 2 bases, and 6 bases lay outside the gene matches. Germline CDR1 and CDR2: MGHRA and YSYEKL. CDR3 sequence: CASSQPGTGRYNEQFF. CDR3 nucleotide sequence: TGCGCCAGCAGCCAACCTGGGACAGGACGCTACAATGAGCAGTTCTTC.

V and J are TRBV6-5 and TRBJ1-2; D is uncertain. The V and J ends lost 2 bases and 1 base respectively, with 20 bases between them. The CDR3 spans 18 residues. In germline, CDR1 is MNHEY, CDR2 SVGAGI. The CDR3 is CASSYDRPSYSYNYGYTF. For the CDR3, the DNA is TGTGCCAGCAGTTACGATCGGCCGAGTTATTCCTATAACTATGGCTACACCTTC.

This clonotype was picked up a small number of times. V usage is TRBV5-5 and J usage is TRBJ1-1, with D unresolved. V lost 0 bases, J lost 4 bases, and 4 bases lay in between. The CDR3 extends over 12 amino acids. CDR1 and CDR2 (germline): SGHKS, YYEKEE (reference sequence). The CDR3 sequence: CASSLVFTEAFF. Written as DNA, the CDR3 is TGTGCCAGCAGCTTGGTATTCACTGAAGCTTTCTTT. Using reference TRBV5-5 and TRBJ1-1 for the parts outside the CDR3, the full variable domain is DAGVTQSPTHLIKTRGQQVTLRCSPISGHKSVSWYQQVLGQGPQFIFQYYEKEERGRGNFPDRFSARQFPNYSSELNVNALLLGDSALYLCASSLVFTEAFFGQGTRLTVV.